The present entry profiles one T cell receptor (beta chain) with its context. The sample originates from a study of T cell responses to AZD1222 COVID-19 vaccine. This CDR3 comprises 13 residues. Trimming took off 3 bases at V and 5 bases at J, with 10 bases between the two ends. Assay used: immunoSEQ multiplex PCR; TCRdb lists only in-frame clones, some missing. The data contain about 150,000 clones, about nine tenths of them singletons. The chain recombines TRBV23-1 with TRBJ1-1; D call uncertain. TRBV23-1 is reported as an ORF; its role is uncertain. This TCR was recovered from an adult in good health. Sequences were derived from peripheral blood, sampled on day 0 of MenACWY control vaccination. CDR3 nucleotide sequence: TGCGCCAGCAGTCACGGGGTGAGAACTGAAGCTTTCTTT. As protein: CASSHGVRTEAFF.